The text below deals with one T cell receptor beta chain. The data are from a study of blood T cell repertoires in COVID-19. Here immunoSEQ multiplex PCR was the method, and the copy in TCRdb shows in-frame clones only, minus some. The repertoire holds about 270,000 clones, approximately 92% seen once, with just over 2.5% in the top ten. CDR3 length: 20 amino acids. Losses at the gene ends were 0 bases for V and 3 bases for J; bases not matched to a gene: 13. Germline V gene data show CDR1 as MNHEY and CDR2 as SVGEGT. The chain carries TRBV6-2 or TRBV6-3 and TRBJ2-3, with TRBD2 matching 12 bases. The receptor comes from a person aged 18-30 years with COVID-19, enrolled during active disease. Sequencing was carried out using peripheral blood. CDR3 amino acids: CASSYSRLLPGLAGTDTQYF. CDR3 coding DNA: TGTGCCAGCAGTTACTCGAGGCTCTTACCGGGACTAGCGGGTACAGATACGCAGTATTTT.